Listed below are T cell receptor beta chains from one sample, sequenced in a study of T-cell memory formation after mild COVID-19. From the 5' RACE reads, TCRdb called clonotypes with MiXCR, one entry per CDR3 protein. Of 50,000 to 70,000 distinct CDR3 sequences listed, 12% are singletons. Sequenced input: PBMCs or a T cell subset sorted from them (not recorded which). The receptors here all came from a man aged 18-30 years who had mild COVID-19 (a few samples of this study predate the infection). Cell type and time point are not known. Each CDR3 is given with its conserved first and last residue. The D gene is left open where the match is weak. Clone size is given for some rows only: seen once, a few or many times, or a class if the clone is expanded.

V gene	D gene	clone size	J gene	CDR3 DNA	CDR3 protein
TRBV20-1	NA	few	TRBJ1-2	TGCAGTGCTTCCGACAGGACTAACTATGGCTACACCTTC	CSASDRTNYGYTF
TRBV7-8	NA	NA	TRBJ1-2	TGTGCCAGCAGCTTAGAGCCAAGCTATGGCTACACCTTC	CASSLEPSYGYTF
TRBV6-6	TRBD1	many	TRBJ2-3	TGTGCCAGCGGACTCACCGGGACAGGGAGTGGGCAGTATTTT	CASGLTGTGSGQYF
TRBV12-3/TRBV12-4	TRBD1	many	TRBJ1-2	TGTGCCAGCAGCCGGAGACAGGGGGGAAGCTATGGCTACACCTTC	CASSRRQGGSYGYTF
TRBV6-6	NA	NA	TRBJ1-3	TGTGCCAGCACTGAACAGTTCTCTGGAAACACCATATATTTT	CASTEQFSGNTIYF
TRBV27	NA	NA	TRBJ1-1	TGTGCCAGCACGGGCGGGGGCTGGATGGGGACTGAAGCTTTCTTT	CASTGGGWMGTEAFF
TRBV4-2	NA	few	TRBJ2-6	TGTGCCAGCAGCCGCTCCCAGAGGGGCGGATCTGGGGCCAACGTCCTGACTTTC	CASSRSQRGGSGANVLTF
TRBV6-2/TRBV6-3	NA	NA	TRBJ1-6	TGTGCCAGCAACCCGACGACATCCTCACCCCTCCACTTT	CASNPTTSSPLHF
TRBV3-1	NA	NA	TRBJ1-1	TGTGCCAGCAGCCTAGGCCTTGGGGCTTCTGAAGCTTTCTTT	CASSLGLGASEAFF
TRBV20-1	NA	many	TRBJ1-4	TGCAGTGCAACCGGGCCCCGCGGACTGTTTTTT	CSATGPRGLFF
TRBV6-5	NA	NA	TRBJ1-3	TGTGCCAGCAGTTACAACGCCGGAAACACCATATATTTT	CASSYNAGNTIYF
TRBV7-2	NA	many	TRBJ2-1	TGTGCCAGCCGGGGGTCTTACAATGAGCAGTTCTTC	CASRGSYNEQFF
TRBV28	TRBD1	NA	TRBJ1-2	TGTGCCAGCAGCCCCCAGGGGGCAGGAGGCTATGGCTACACCTTC	CASSPQGAGGYGYTF
TRBV20-1	TRBD1	few	TRBJ2-2	TGCAGTGCTAGAGACCCTAGACAGGGCAGCACCGGGGAGCTGTTTTTT	CSARDPRQGSTGELFF
TRBV4-2	NA	many	TRBJ1-6	TGTGCCAGCAGCCAAGATCGGCAGGGTTCACCCCTCCACTTT	CASSQDRQGSPLHF
TRBV6-2/TRBV6-3	TRBD2	few	TRBJ2-2	TGTGCCAGCAGCCCCGGGGTAGCGGGGGCCCGGGAGCTGTTTTTT	CASSPGVAGARELFF
TRBV7-9	NA	many	TRBJ2-1	TGTGCCAGCAGCCCGGTTTCGGCATCCGGCGAGCAGTTCTTC	CASSPVSASGEQFF
TRBV15	TRBD1	NA	TRBJ1-4	TGTGCCACCAGCAGAGATGGTGGACAGGGTGCAACTAATGAAAAACTGTTTTTT	CATSRDGGQGATNEKLFF
TRBV28	NA	NA	TRBJ2-3	TGTGCCAGCAGTTTCTCACACCCTCGGGGCACAGATACGCAGTATTTT	CASSFSHPRGTDTQYF
TRBV14	NA	many	TRBJ2-7	TGTGCCAGCAGCCAACTAGGTTACTACGAGCAGTACTTC	CASSQLGYYEQYF
TRBV7-8	NA	NA	TRBJ1-4	TGTGCCAGCAGCTCGAGCTACAGGGAACCAGGAAAACTGTTTTTT	CASSSSYREPGKLFF
TRBV20-1	NA	many	TRBJ1-1	TGCAGTGCTAGTTGGTGGGGGATTAGGAGGAACACTGAAGCTTTCTTT	CSASWWGIRRNTEAFF
TRBV11-2	TRBD1	NA	TRBJ1-6	TGTGCCAGCAGCTTATCGGGACAGGGATATTCACCCCTCCACTTT	CASSLSGQGYSPLHF
TRBV5-1	NA	NA	TRBJ1-1	TGCGCCAGCAGCTTCAGGAAGAACACTGAAGCTTTCTTT	CASSFRKNTEAFF
TRBV28	NA	many	TRBJ2-5	TGTGCCAGCAGTTTACCGACGCCCGGGCAAGAGACCCAGTACTTC	CASSLPTPGQETQYF
TRBV20-1	TRBD2	NA	TRBJ2-3	TGCAGTGCAACGACTAGCGGGGGGCTCGATACGCAGTATTTT	CSATTSGGLDTQYF
TRBV5-1	NA	NA	TRBJ1-6	TGCGCCAGCAGCCTTATCAGGGCCAATTCACCCCTCCACTTT	CASSLIRANSPLHF
TRBV9	TRBD2	NA	TRBJ2-3	TGTGCCAGCAGCGACAGCGGGGGGGTGACCGATACGCAGTATTTT	CASSDSGGVTDTQYF
TRBV5-1	TRBD1	many	TRBJ1-6	TGCGCCAGCAGCTTGGAAGGGACAGGGGGTTCACCCCTCCACTTT	CASSLEGTGGSPLHF
TRBV20-1	TRBD2	NA	TRBJ2-7	TGCAGTGCTAGGAGAGCGGGGTACTCCTACGAGCAGTACTTC	CSARRAGYSYEQYF
TRBV7-3	NA	few	TRBJ1-5	TGTGCCAGCAGCTTAATGCCCAATCAGCCCCAGCATTTT	CASSLMPNQPQHF
TRBV7-8	NA	few	TRBJ1-5	NA	CASILGGIYSNQPQHF
TRBV9	NA	many	TRBJ2-1	TGTGCCAGCAGCGGCCCCCGGGATCACGAGCAGTTCTTC	CASSGPRDHEQFF
TRBV7-2	NA	NA	TRBJ2-5	TGTGCCAGCAGCTTAGGCGCGGGGGCAGGGACCCAGTACTTC	CASSLGAGAGTQYF
TRBV6-5	TRBD1	NA	TRBJ1-1	TGTGCCAGCAGGACAGGGATCCCTCCTGAAGCTTTCTTT	CASRTGIPPEAFF
TRBV4-1	TRBD2	many	TRBJ2-2	TGCGCCAGCAGCCTATCAGGGCGCCTAGCGGGAGCCGGGGAGCTGTTTTTT	CASSLSGRLAGAGELFF
TRBV15	NA	NA	TRBJ2-7	TGTGCCACCAGCAGAGATGGACACCTCGCCGACGAGCAGTACTTC	CATSRDGHLADEQYF